This T cell receptor (beta chain) was identified in a study of post-analysis software for immune sequencing data (dated by TCRdb to 2013 to 2016). In terms of the full investigation: The recorded disease courses included relapsing-remitting, secondary progressive and progressive-relapsing multiple sclerosis, and some patients had no subtype annotation. The patient repertoires were compared against around eleven previously published healthy control repertoires obtained from donors aged roughly 6 to 25 years. A subset of samples was prepared in parallel using single-end sample barcoding, then pooled and co-amplified after Illumina adapter ligation.

To demonstrate the VDJtools post-analysis software, TCR beta repertoires were profiled from the peripheral blood of roughly 12 young patients with multiple sclerosis. Multiple sclerosis patients were children and adolescents aged 6 to 15 years. The library relied on PCR. Sequencing was carried out with an Illumina HiSeq 2500. Unique molecular identifiers were incorporated into TCR beta cDNA libraries to reduce PCR and sequencing biases. Every 1 to 10 million input T cells yielded roughly 500,000 cDNA molecules, meaning each molecule approximated one T cell. Patient libraries were prepared and sequenced with the same protocol used for the earlier healthy control dataset. Within a given batch, samples were prepared together, multiplexed and sequenced on the same HiSeq lane. The original pipeline was this. Raw barcoded reads were processed with MIGEC, and single-read molecular identifier groups were discarded before consensus assembly and CDR3 extraction. VDJtools was used for post-analysis of the clonotype tables, and diversity was normalized by down-sampling every dataset to the size of the smallest sample. In repertoire overlap clustering, CDR3 amino acid sequences, but not nucleotide sequences, were matched to correct batch-related cross-sample contamination. TCRdb reworked the public reads: Q25 trimming with fastp, MiXCR clone assembly, productive beta chains retained. Each CDR3 protein gets just one entry, which takes the most common genes and DNA from the rows behind it. The V and J calls shown here were made by TCRdb, not taken from the authors' results. The sample table records about 680,000 distinct CDR3 sequences; roughly three fifths of these occur just once. 10% to 12% of the sample lies in the top ten.

Turning to this clonotype: Its recognized antigen is unknown. Base qualities are not provided; no much larger clone lies one nucleotide away.

The research as a whole found: The multiple sclerosis patient group was slightly younger than the control group. Direct clustering with F measure revealed strong co-clustering of samples prepared in the same batch, which led to a batch-effect correction. Compared with controls, multiple sclerosis patients had significantly lower normalized Chao1 diversity, a finding suggesting substantial peripheral T-cell clonal expansion.

Sequencing was performed on blood. The receptor was isolated from a girl aged 2-15 years with multiple sclerosis.

The DNA sequence reads TGTGCCATCCAGGGGTCGAATTCACCCCTCCACTTT. It specifies CAIQGSNSPLHF. The rearrangement combines TRBV28 with TRBJ1-6; TRBD1 might be the D gene, on 6 matching bases. CDR1 MDHEN and CDR2 SYDVKM are derived from the germline V gene. The CDR3 covers 12 residues, taking in both the cysteine and the phenylalanine. Solely the CDR3 DNA is kept, with 36 bases framed from the first base. V is reduced by 10 bases and J by 7 bases, leaving a spacing of 11 bases between them.